This T cell receptor beta chain stems from a study of blood T cells in healthy people across ages. This clonotype was observed a few times. Its antigen is still unknown. Alongside a J-beta primer mix, a sample-barcoded 5' primer served in a second PCR lasting roughly 6 to 11 cycles. One entry per CDR3 protein results from TCRdb running MiXCR on the 5' RACE reads. Of roughly 830,000 distinct CDR3 sequences listed, less than 80% were seen once; the top ten hold 25% to 30%. V shed 3 bases, J shed 0 bases, and the junction held 5 bases outside the gene matches. The CDR3 sequence is 16 residues long. Study conclusions and caveats: Comparison with aged donors showed that long-lived donors had more naive CD4+ cells and higher diversity.

This clonotype was obtained from a man between 25 and 39 years old in good health. This chain links TRBV12-3 or TRBV12-4 with TRBJ1-5; 7 bases agree with TRBD1. Sequencing was carried out using blood. The CDR3 DNA sequence: TGTGCCAGCAGTTTGGGACAGATTGATAGCAATCAGCCCCAGCATTTT. Translating gives CASSLGQIDSNQPQHF.